The 15 T cell receptor beta chains presented below share a single source sample, sequenced in a study of sequential checkpoint blockade in melanoma. The treatment denotes: randomized to nivolumab then ipilimumab (arm A) or the reverse (arm B). TCRdb's table, derived via immunoSEQ multiplex PCR, lists solely in-frame clones and lacks some. There are over 10,000 clones in the sample; about 61% occur only once, and 20% to 25% lies in the top ten. The source material was CD8+ T cells sorted from blood (inferred from file names), sampled from a patient given nivolumab and ipilimumab in sequence. These receptors all stem from a human donor with melanoma.

This chain links TRBV9 with TRBJ1-2; no clear D. The V and J ends lost 3 bases and 8 bases respectively, with 8 bases between them. Germline V CDR1 and CDR2: SGDLS, YYNGEE. The CDR3 sequence is 11 residues long. CDR3 coding DNA: TGTGCCAGCAGCGAGCTCGGGGGCTACACCTTC. It is translated as CASSELGGYTF. The full variable domain, its missing parts supplied by reference TRBV9 and TRBJ1-2, is DSGVTQTPKHLITATGQRVTLRCSPRSGDLSVYWYQQSLDQGLQFLIQYYNGEERAKGNILERFSAQQFPDLHSELNLSSLELGDSALYFCASSELGGYTFGSGTRLTVV.

The table lists this clone with a few counts. The CDR3 sequence is CASSLDTGELFF. CDR3 coding DNA: TGTGCCAGCAGTCTCGACACCGGGGAGCTGTTTTTT. This rearrangement joins TRBV25-1 to TRBJ2-2; D unresolved. V lost 5 bases and J lost 3, with 4 bases in between. This CDR3 region has 12 residues. Per the germline V gene, CDR1 is MGHDK and CDR2 is SYGVNS.

The table lists this clone with a few counts. The chain links TRBV7-9 to TRBJ1-4; D call uncertain. In germline, CDR1 is SEHNR, CDR2 FQNEAQ (reference sequence). Trimming pared 5 bases from V and 7 bases from J, leaving 11 bases between. The CDR3 is made up of 13 amino acids. The CDR3 DNA reads TGTGCCAGCAGCCCGGGAGGTGGTGAAAAACTGTTTTTT. Residues: CASSPGGGEKLFF.

A remark on this clone: A junction boundary mismatches the germline segment, possibly from a read error. This chain uses TRBV2 with TRBJ1-6, with D tentatively TRBD1 (5 bases). Germline V CDR1 and CDR2: SNHLY, FYNNEI. The CDR3 length is 19 residues. Written as DNA, the CDR3 is TGTGCCAGCAGGGTACAGGAAGTTTACGGCAGCTCCTATAATTCACCCCACCTCTTT. Encoded protein: CASRVQEVYGSSYNSPHLF. Supplemented by reference TRBV2 and TRBJ1-6, the full variable domain reads EPEVTQTPSHQVTQMGQEVILRCVPISNHLYFYWYRQILGQKVEFLVSFYNNEISEKSEIFDDQFSVERPDGSNFTLKIRSTKLEDSAMYFCASRVQEVYGSSYNSPHLFGNGTRLTVT.

The chain recombines TRBV5-6 with TRBJ2-7, with D possibly TRBD2 on 7 matching bases. The CDR3 consists of 15 residues. CDR1 and CDR2 from the germline V gene are SGHDT and YYEEEE. The germline V and J ends were trimmed by 0 bases and 6 bases, with 16 bases remaining between them. As DNA, the CDR3 is TGTGCCAGCAGCTTGGCGATGGGACGGGGGGCCGAGCAGTACTTC. It translates to CASSLAMGRGAEQYF. Variable domain in full (rest from reference TRBV5-6 and TRBJ2-7): DAGVTQSPTHLIKTRGQQVTLRCSPKSGHDTVSWYQQALGQGPQFIFQYYEEEERQRGNFPDRFSGHQFPNYSSELNVNALLLGDSALYLCASSLAMGRGAEQYFGPGTRLTVT.

This chain uses TRBV6-5 with TRBJ2-1; 12 positions match TRBD2. Germline loops: CDR1 MNHEY, CDR2 SVGAGI. The CDR3 contains 15 residues. The trim removed 6 bases at V and 4 bases at J, leaving 4 bases unmatched. The CDR3 spells CASRPGTSGYNEQFF. CDR3 DNA sequence: TGTGCCAGCAGGCCCGGGACTAGCGGGTACAATGAGCAGTTCTTC.

The chain joins TRBV19 to TRBJ2-1, with D perhaps TRBD1 (6 bases). The germline gives CDR1 LNHDA, CDR2 SQIVND (reference sequence). Deletions cut 6 bases from V and 9 bases from J, with 21 bases between. The CDR3 is made up of 15 amino acids. The CDR3 sequence is CASSPTDRYGTEQFF. The CDR3 coding sequence is TGTGCCAGTAGCCCCACTGACAGGTACGGGACTGAGCAGTTCTTC.

J is TRBJ2-7 and V is TRBV27; 13 bases are shared with TRBD2. The CDR3 is made up of 17 amino acids. Germline CDR1 MNHEY, CDR2 SMNVEV (reference sequence). V lost 7 bases, J lost 2 bases, and 11 bases stayed unmatched. The CDR3 protein is CASTVRWTSGRPYEQYF. CDR3 coding DNA: TGTGCCAGCACGGTGCGGTGGACTAGCGGGAGACCCTACGAGCAGTACTTC.

The V call is TRBV6-1, the J call TRBJ2-7; no definite D call. The ends were cut back, 6 bases at V and 4 bases at J, with 10 bases in the middle. This CDR3 region has 12 residues. Germline CDR1 and CDR2: MNHNS and SASEGT. In DNA, the CDR3 is TGTGCCAGCAGGAGAGTCGTGTACGAGCAGTACTTC. It yields the protein CASRRVVYEQYF.

The chain uses TRBV21-1 and TRBJ2-5; the table's D call TRBD2 went unverified against the DNA. TRBV21-1 is flagged as a pseudogene. The CDR3 sequence is 17 residues long. The CDR3 region is CAPRSAVGYAYQETQYF. For the CDR3, the DNA is TGTGCCCCCCGCTCCGCGGTAGGCTACGCCTACCAAGAGACCCAGTACTTC.

This clone was counted only a few times. The same CDR3 also results from other DNA sequences found in this sample. The chain uses TRBV19 and TRBJ2-1, with 10 bases fitting TRBD2. Per the germline V gene, CDR1 is LNHDA and CDR2 is SQIVND (reference sequence). The CDR3 runs to 15 residues. The J segment lost 3 bases and the V segment lost 3 bases, leaving 2 bases of the junction unmatched. Here the CDR3 DNA reads TGTGCCAGTAGTATTGGACTAGCGGACTACAATGAGCAGTTCTTC. Its translation is CASSIGLADYNEQFF.

This chain connects TRBV4-3 to TRBJ1-1; D is unclear. The CDR3 has 15 residues. Trimming removed 2 bases at V and 7 bases at J, with 17 bases between. In germline, CDR1 is LGHNA, CDR2 YSLEER. The CDR3, as DNA: TGCGCCAGCAGCCAACAGACCGGGAGCTACTATGAAGCTTTCTTT. The encoded protein is CASSQQTGSYYEAFF.

In this sample, this clone turned up a few times. The chain combines TRBV30 with TRBJ1-5; tentatively, D is TRBD1 (5 bases). V lost 5 bases to trimming and J lost 8 bases, with 22 bases between them. Germline lookup yields CDR1 GTSNPN and CDR2 SVGIG (reference sequence). CDR3 length: 15 residues. This chain's CDR3 is CAWSGSDSYREPQHF. CDR3 DNA sequence: TGTGCCTGGTCAGGGTCAGACAGCTATCGGGAGCCCCAGCATTTT. The full variable domain, in which reference TRBV30 and TRBJ1-5 provide the parts outside the CDR3, is SQTIHQWPATLVQPVGSPLSLECTVEGTSNPNLYWYRQAAGRGLQLLFYSVGIGQISSEVPQNLSASRPQDRQFILSSKKLLLSDSGFYLCAWSGSDSYREPQHFGDGTRLSIL.

This clone was found once. The genes are TRBV7-2 and TRBJ2-7, with TRBD2 as a possible D gene (6 bases). Germline loops: CDR1 SGHTA, CDR2 FQGNSA. V lost 1 base and J 0 bases, leaving 10 bases between the germline ends. This CDR3 region has 15 residues. CDR3 residues: CASSLVAGSSYEQYF. Written as DNA, the CDR3 is TGTGCCAGCAGCTTAGTGGCGGGGAGCTCCTACGAGCAGTACTTC.

For the CDR3, the DNA is TGCGCCAGCAGCCAAGATGGGGCGGGGGGTAGCACAGATACGCAGTATTTT. This encodes CASSQDGAGGSTDTQYF. The genes are TRBV4-3 and TRBJ2-3; TRBD2 agrees at 8 bases. Per the germline V gene, CDR1 is LGHNA and CDR2 is YSLEER. This CDR3 has 17 residues. V gave up 0 bases and J gave up 0 bases; unmatched junction bases: 5.